This TCR beta chain comes out of a study of blood T cell repertoires in COVID-19. Across the whole study: From T cells, B-cell-depleted T cells, or PBMCs came the material, which was cDNA or gDNA.

CDR1 and CDR2 (germline): SEHNR, FQNEAQ (reference sequence). The V segment lost 7 bases and the J segment 4 bases; nucleotides outside the gene matches: 3. This CDR3 is 13 amino acids long. Measured with immunoSEQ multiplex PCR; TCRdb has only the in-frame clones, and not every one. This table holds some 56,000 clones, around 81% found once. The source of this sequence is a woman of 80 years or more with active or convalescent COVID-19. The sequenced sample was peripheral blood. The chain employs TRBV7-9 and TRBJ1-4, with 7 positions matching TRBD1. For the CDR3, the DNA is TGTGCCAGCAACAGGGGACTTAATGAAAAACTGTTTTTT. As protein: CASNRGLNEKLFF. Full variable domain (remainder filled in from reference TRBV7-9 and TRBJ1-4): DTGVSQNPRHKITKRGQNVTFRCDPISEHNRLYWYRQTLGQGPEFLTYFQNEAQLEKSRLLSDRFSAERPKGSFSTLEIQRTEQGDSAMYLCASNRGLNEKLFFGSGTQLSVL.